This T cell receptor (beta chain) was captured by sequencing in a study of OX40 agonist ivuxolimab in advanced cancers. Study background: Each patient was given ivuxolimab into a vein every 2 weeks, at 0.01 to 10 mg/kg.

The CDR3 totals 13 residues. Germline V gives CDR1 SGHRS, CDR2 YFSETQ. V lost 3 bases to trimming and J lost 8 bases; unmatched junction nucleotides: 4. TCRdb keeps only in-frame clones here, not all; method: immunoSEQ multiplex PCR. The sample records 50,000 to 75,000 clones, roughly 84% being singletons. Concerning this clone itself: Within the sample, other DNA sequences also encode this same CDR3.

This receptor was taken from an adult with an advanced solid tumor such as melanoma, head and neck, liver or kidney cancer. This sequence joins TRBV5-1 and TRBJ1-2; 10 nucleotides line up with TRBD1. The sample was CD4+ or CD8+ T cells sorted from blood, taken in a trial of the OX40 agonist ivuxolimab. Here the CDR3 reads CASSSGQGGGYTF. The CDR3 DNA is TGCGCCAGCAGCTCTGGACAGGGGGGGGGCTACACCTTC.